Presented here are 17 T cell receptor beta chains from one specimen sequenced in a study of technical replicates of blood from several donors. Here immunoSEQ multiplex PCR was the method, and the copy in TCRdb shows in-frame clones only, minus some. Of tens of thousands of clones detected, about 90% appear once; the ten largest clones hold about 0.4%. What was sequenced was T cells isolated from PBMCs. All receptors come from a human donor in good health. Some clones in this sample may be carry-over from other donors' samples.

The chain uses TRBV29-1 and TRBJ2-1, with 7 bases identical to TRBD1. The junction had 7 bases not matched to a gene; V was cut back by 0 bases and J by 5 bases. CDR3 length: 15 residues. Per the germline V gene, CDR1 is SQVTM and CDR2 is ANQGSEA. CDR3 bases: TGCAGCGTTGAAGAACTACAGGGGACCCACAATGAGCAGTTCTTC. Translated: CSVEELQGTHNEQFF.

The CDR3 nucleotides read TGTGCCAGCAGTGTCCCGCAGGGAAAGAACACTGAAGCTTTCTTT. Amino acid sequence: CASSVPQGKNTEAFF. The V and J genes are TRBV2 and TRBJ1-1, with D possibly matching TRBD1 (5 bases). The CDR3 is 15 residues long. Trimming took off 4 bases at V and 1 base at J, with 13 bases between the two ends. Germline CDR1 SNHLY, CDR2 FYNNEI.

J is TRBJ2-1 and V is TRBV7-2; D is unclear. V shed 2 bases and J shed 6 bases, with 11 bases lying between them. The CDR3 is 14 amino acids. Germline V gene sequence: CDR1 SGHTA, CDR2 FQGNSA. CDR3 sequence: CASSLSSNSNEQFF. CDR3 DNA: TGTGCCAGCAGCTTATCCTCTAACAGCAATGAGCAGTTCTTC.

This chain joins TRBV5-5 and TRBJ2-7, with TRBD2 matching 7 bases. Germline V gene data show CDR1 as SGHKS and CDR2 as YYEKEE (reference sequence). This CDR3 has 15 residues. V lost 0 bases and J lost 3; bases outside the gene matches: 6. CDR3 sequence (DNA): TGTGCCAGCAGCTTGGAAGGCCTAGCGGTCTACGAGCAGTACTTC. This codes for CASSLEGLAVYEQYF.

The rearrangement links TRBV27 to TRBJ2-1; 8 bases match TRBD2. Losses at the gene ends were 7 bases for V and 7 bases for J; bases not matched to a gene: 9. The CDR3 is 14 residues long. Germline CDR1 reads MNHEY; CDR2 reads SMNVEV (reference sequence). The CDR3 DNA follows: TGTGCCAGCACCTCTCTAGCGGGCTTTAATGAGCAGTTCTTC. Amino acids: CASTSLAGFNEQFF.

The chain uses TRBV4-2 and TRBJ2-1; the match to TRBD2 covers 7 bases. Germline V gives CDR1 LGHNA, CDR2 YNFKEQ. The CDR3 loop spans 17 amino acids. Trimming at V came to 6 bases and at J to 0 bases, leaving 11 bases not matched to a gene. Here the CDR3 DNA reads TGTGCCAGCAGACCCCTCATAGCGGGTAGCTCCTACAATGAGCAGTTCTTC. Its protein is CASRPLIAGSSYNEQFF.

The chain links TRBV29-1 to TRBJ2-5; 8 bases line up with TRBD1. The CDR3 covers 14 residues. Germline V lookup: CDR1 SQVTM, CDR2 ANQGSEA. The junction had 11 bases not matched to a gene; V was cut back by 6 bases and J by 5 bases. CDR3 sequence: CSVLADRERETQYF. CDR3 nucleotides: TGCAGCGTCTTGGCGGACAGGGAACGGGAGACCCAGTACTTC.

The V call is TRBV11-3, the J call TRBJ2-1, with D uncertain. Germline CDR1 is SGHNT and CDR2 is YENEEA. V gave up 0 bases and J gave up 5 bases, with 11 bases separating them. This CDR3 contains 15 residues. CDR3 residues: CASSLESRADNEQFF. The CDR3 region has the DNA TGTGCCAGCAGCTTAGAAAGCCGCGCGGACAATGAGCAGTTCTTC.

This CDR3 is CASSSSLSGLGTGELFF. The CDR3 DNA is TGTGCCAGCAGCTCCTCTCTGTCGGGATTGGGCACCGGGGAGCTGTTTTTT. The V gene is TRBV7-2, the J gene TRBJ2-2, with D perhaps TRBD2 (5 bases). Trimming removed 4 bases at V and 4 bases at J, with 19 bases between. This CDR3 contains 17 residues. Germline V gives CDR1 SGHTA, CDR2 FQGNSA.

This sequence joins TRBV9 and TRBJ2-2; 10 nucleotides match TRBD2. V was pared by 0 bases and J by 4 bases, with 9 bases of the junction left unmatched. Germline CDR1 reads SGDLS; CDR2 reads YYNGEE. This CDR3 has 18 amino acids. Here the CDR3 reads CASSVVEREGPGTGELFF. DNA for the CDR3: TGTGCCAGCAGCGTAGTAGAGCGGGAGGGCCCGGGCACCGGGGAGCTGTTTTTT.

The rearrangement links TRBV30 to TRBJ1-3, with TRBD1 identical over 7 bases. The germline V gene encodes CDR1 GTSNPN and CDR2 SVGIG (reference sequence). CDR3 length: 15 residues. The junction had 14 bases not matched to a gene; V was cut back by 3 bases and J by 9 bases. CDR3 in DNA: TGTGCCTGGAGACCCCACAGGGGAGTTTTGGGCACCATATATTTT. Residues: CAWRPHRGVLGTIYF.

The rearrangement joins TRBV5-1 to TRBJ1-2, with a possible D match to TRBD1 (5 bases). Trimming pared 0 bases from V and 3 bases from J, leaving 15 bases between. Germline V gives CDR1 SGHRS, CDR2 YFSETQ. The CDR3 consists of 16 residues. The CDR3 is CASSLGQTLPDYGYTF. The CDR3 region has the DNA TGCGCCAGCAGCTTGGGACAGACACTACCGGACTATGGCTACACCTTC. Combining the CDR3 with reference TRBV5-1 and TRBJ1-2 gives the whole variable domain KAGVTQTPRYLIKTRGQQVTLSCSPISGHRSVSWYQQTPGQGLQFLFEYFSETQRNKGNFPGRFSGRQFSNSRSEMNVSTLELGDSALYLCASSLGQTLPDYGYTFGSGTRLTVV.

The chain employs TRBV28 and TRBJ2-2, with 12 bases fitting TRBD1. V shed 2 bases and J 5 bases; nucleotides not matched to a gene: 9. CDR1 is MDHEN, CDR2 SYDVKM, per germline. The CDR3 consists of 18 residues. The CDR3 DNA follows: TGTGCCAGCAGTTTAGACCCACGGGGACAGGGGGCGACCGGGGAGCTGTTTTTT. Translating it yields CASSLDPRGQGATGELFF.

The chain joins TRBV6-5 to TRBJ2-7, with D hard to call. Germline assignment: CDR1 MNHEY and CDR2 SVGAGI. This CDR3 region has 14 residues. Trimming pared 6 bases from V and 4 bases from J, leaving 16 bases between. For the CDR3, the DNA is TGTGCCAGCAGCCGATCAGGTTTTGAGTACGAGCAGTACTTC. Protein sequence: CASSRSGFEYEQYF.

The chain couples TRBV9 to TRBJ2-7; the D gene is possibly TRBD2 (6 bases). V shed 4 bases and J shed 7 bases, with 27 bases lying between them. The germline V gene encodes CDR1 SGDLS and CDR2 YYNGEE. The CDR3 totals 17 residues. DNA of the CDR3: TGTGCCAGCAGCCCTTCGAGTCCGGGACTTGCCTCGTGGGAGCAGTACTTC. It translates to CASSPSSPGLASWEQYF.

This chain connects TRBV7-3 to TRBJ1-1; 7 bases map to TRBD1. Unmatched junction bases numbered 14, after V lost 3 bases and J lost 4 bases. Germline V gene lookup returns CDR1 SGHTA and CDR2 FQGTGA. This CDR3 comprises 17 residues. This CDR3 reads CASSFSPGTALGTEAFF. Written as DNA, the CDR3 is TGTGCCAGCAGCTTCAGTCCCGGGACAGCTCTGGGCACTGAAGCTTTCTTT.

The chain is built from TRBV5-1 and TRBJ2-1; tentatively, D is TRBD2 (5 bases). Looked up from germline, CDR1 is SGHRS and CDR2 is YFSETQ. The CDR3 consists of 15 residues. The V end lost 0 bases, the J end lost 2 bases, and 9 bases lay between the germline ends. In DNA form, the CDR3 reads TGCGCCAGCAGCTTGGGGCTAGCCACCTACAATGAGCAGTTCTTC. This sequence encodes CASSLGLATYNEQFF.